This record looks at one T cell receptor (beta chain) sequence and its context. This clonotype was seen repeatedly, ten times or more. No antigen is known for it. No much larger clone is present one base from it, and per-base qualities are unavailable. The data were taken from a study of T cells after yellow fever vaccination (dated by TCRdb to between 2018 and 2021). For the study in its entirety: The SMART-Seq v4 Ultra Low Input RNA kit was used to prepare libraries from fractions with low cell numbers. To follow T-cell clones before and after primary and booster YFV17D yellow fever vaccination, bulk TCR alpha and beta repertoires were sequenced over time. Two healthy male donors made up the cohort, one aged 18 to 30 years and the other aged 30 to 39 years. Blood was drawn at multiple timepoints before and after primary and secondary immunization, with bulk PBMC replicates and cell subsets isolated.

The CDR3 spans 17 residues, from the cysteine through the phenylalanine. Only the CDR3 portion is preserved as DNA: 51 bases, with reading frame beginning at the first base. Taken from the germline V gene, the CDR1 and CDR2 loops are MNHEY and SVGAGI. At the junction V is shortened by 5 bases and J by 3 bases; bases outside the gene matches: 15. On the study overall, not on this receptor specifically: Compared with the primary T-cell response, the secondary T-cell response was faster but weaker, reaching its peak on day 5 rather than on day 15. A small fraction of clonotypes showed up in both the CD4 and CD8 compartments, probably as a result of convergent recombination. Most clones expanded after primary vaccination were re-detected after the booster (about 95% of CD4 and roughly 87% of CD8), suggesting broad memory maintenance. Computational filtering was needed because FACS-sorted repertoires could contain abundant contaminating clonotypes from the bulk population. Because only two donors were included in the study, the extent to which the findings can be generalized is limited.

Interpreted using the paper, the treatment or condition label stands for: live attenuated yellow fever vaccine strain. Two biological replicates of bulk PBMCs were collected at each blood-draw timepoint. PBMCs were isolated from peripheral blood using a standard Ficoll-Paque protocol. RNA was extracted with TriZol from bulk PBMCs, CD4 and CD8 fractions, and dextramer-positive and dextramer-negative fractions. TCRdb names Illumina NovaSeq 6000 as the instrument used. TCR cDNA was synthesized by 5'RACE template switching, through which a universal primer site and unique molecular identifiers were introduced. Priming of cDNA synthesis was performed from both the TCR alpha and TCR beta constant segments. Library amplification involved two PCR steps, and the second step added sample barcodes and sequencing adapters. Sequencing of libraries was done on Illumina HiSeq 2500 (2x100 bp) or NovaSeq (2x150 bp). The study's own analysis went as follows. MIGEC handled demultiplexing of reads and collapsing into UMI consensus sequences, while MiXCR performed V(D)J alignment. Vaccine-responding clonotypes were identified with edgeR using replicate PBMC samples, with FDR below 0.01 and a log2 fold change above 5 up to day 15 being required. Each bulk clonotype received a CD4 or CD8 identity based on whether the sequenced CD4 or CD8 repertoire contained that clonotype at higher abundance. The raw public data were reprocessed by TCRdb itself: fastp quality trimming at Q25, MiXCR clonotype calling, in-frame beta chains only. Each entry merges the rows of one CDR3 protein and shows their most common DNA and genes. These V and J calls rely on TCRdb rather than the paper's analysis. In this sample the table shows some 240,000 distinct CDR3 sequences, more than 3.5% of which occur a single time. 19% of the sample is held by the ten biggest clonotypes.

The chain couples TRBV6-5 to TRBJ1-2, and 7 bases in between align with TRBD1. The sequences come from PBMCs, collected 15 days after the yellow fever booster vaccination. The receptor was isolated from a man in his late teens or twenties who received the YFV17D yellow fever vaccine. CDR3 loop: CASSHQGDKGSHYGYTF. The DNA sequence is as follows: TGTGCCAGCAGTCACCAGGGGGACAAGGGGTCCCACTATGGCTACACCTTC.